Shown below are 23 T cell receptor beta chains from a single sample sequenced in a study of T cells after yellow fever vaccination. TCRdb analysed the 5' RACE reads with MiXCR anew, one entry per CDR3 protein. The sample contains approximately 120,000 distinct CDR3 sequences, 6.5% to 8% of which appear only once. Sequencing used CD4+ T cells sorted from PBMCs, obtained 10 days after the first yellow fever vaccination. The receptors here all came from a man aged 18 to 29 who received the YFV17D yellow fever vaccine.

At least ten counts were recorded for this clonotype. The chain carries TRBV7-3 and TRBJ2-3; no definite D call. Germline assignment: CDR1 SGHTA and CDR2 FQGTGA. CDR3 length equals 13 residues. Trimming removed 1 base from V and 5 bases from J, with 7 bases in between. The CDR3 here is CASSLSPRDTQYF. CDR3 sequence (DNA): TGTGCCAGCAGCTTAAGTCCCCGAGATACGCAGTATTTT. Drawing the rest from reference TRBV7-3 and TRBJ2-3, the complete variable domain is GAGVSQTPSNKVTEKGKYVELRCDPISGHTALYWYRQSLGQGPEFLIYFQGTGAADDSGLPNDRFFAVRPEGSVSTLKIQRTERGDSAVYLCASSLSPRDTQYFGPGTRLTVL.

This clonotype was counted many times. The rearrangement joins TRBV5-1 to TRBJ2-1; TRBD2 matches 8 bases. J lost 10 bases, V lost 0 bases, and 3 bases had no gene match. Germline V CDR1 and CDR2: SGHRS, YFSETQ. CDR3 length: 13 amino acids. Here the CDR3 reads CASSLGGGYEQFF. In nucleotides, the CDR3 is TGCGCCAGCAGCTTGGGCGGGGGGTACGAGCAGTTCTTC.

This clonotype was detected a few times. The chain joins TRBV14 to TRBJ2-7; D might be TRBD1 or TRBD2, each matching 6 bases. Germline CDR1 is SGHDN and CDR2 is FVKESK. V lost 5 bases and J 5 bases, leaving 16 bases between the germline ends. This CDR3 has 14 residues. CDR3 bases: TGTGCCAGCAGCTCGACACTCGGGGGCAACGAGCAGTACTTC. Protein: CASSSTLGGNEQYF.

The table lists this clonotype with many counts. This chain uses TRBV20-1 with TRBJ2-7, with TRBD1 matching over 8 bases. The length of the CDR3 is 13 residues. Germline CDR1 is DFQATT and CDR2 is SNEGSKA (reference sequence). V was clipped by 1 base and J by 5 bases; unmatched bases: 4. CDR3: CSARAGQGDEQYF. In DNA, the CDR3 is TGCAGTGCTAGAGCTGGACAGGGTGACGAGCAGTACTTC.

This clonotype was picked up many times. In DNA form, the CDR3 reads TGTGCCATCAGAGTATACAATGAGCAGTTCTTC. This sequence encodes CAIRVYNEQFF. V usage is TRBV10-3 and J usage is TRBJ2-1; D unresolved. Germline CDR1 is ENHRY and CDR2 is SYGVKD. The CDR3 length is 11 residues. Trimming removed 6 bases from V and 4 bases from J, with 4 bases in between.

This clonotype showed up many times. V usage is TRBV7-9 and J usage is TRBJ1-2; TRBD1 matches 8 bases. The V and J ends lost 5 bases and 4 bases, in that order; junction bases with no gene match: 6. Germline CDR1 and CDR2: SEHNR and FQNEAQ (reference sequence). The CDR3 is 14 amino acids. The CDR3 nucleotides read TGTGCCAGCAGCCCCACGACAGGGGCCTATGGCTACACCTTC. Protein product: CASSPTTGAYGYTF.

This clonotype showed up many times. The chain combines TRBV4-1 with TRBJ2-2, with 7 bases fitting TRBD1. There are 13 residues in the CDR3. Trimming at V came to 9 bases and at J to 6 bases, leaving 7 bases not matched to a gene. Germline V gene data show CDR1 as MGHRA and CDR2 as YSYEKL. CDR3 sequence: CASGTVYPGELFF. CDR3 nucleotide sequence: TGCGCCAGTGGGACAGTTTACCCCGGGGAGCTGTTTTTT.

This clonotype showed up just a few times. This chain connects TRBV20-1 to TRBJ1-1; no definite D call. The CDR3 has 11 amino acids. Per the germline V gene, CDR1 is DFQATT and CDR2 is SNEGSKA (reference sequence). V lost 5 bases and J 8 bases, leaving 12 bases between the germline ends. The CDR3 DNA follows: TGCAGTGCTGCTCCTCTTCAGGAAGCTTTCTTT. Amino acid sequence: CSAAPLQEAFF.

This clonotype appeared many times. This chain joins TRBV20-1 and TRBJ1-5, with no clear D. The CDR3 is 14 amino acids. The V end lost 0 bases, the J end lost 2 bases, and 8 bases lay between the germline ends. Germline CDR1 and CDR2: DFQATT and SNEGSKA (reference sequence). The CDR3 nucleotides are TGCAGTGCTAGAGATAGAAGGGGCAATCAGCCCCAGCATTTT. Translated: CSARDRRGNQPQHF.

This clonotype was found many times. The CDR3 DNA sequence: TGTGCCAGCAGTATAGGGCGGGGACGGAACACCGGGGAGCTGTTTTTT. It encodes CASSIGRGRNTGELFF. The V gene is TRBV12-3 or TRBV12-4, the J gene TRBJ2-2, with a weak D call TRBD2 (6 bases). With 5 bases removed from V and 1 base from J, the gap between germline ends came to 14 bases. The CDR3 is 16 residues long.

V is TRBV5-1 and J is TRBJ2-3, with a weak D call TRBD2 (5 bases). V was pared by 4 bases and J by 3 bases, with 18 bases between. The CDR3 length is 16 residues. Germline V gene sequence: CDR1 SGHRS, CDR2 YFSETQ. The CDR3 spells CASSPEGTPKTDTQYF. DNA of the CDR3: TGCGCCAGCAGCCCAGAGGGAACCCCCAAGACAGATACGCAGTATTTT.

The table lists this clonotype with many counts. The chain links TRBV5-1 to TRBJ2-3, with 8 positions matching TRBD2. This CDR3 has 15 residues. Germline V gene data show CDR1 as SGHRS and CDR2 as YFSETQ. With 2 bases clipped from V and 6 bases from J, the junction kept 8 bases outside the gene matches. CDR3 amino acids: CASSFSGAITDTQYF. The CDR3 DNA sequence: TGCGCCAGCAGCTTTAGCGGGGCGATTACCGATACGCAGTATTTT. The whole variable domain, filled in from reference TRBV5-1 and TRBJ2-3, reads KAGVTQTPRYLIKTRGQQVTLSCSPISGHRSVSWYQQTPGQGLQFLFEYFSETQRNKGNFPGRFSGRQFSNSRSEMNVSTLELGDSALYLCASSFSGAITDTQYFGPGTRLTVL.

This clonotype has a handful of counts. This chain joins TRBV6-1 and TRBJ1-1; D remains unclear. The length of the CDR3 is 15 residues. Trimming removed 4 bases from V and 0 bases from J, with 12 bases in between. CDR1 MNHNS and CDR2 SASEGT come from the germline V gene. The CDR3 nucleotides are TGTGCCAGCAGTGTTCGGGGTAGGATGAACACTGAAGCTTTCTTT. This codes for CASSVRGRMNTEAFF.

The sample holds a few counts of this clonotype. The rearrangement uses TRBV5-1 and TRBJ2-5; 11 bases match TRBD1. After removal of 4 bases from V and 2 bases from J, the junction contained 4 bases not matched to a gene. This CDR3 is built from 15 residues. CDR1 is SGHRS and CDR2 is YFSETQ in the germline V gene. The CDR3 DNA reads TGCGCCAGCAGCAGGCGGGACAGGGGGCAAGAGACCCAGTACTTC. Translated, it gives CASSRRDRGQETQYF. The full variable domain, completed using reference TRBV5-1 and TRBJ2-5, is KAGVTQTPRYLIKTRGQQVTLSCSPISGHRSVSWYQQTPGQGLQFLFEYFSETQRNKGNFPGRFSGRQFSNSRSEMNVSTLELGDSALYLCASSRRDRGQETQYFGPGTRLLVL.

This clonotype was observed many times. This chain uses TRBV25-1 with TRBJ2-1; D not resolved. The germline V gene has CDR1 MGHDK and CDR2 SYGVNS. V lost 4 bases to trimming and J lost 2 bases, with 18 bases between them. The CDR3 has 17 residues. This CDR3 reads CASSGFSVAVTYNEQFF. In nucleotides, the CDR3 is TGTGCCAGCAGTGGGTTTTCAGTGGCGGTGACCTACAATGAGCAGTTCTTC.

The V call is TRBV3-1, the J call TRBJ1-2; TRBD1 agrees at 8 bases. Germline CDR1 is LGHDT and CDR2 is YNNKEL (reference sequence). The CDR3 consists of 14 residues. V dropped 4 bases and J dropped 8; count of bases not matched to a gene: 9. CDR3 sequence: CASSPGSGGRGYTF. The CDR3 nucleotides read TGTGCCAGCAGCCCCGGCTCAGGGGGCCGCGGCTACACCTTC. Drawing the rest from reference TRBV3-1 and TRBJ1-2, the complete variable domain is DTAVSQTPKYLVTQMGNDKSIKCEQNLGHDTMYWYKQDSKKFLKIMFSYNNKELIINETVPNRFSPKSPDKAHLNLHINSLELGDSAVYFCASSPGSGGRGYTFGSGTRLTVV.

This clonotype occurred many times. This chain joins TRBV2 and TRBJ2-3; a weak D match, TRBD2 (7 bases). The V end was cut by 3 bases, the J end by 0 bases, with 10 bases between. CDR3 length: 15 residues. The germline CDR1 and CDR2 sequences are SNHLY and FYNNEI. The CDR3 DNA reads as TGTGCCAGCAGTGACGGGGGGCCCAGCACAGATACGCAGTATTTT. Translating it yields CASSDGGPSTDTQYF.

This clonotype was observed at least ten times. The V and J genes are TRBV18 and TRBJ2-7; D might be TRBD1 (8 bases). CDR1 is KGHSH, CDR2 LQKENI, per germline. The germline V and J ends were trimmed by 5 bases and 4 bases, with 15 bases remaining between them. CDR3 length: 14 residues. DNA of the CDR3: TGTGCCAGCTCAAAGGACAGGGAGGGTTACGAGCAGTACGTC. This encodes CASSKDREGYEQYV.

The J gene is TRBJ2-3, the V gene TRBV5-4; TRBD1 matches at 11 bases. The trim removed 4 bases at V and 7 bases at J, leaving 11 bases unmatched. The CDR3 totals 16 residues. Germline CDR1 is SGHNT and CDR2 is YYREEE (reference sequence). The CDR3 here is CASSRDAGTGGNTQYF. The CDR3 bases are TGTGCCAGCAGCCGGGATGCCGGGACAGGGGGGAATACGCAGTATTTT.

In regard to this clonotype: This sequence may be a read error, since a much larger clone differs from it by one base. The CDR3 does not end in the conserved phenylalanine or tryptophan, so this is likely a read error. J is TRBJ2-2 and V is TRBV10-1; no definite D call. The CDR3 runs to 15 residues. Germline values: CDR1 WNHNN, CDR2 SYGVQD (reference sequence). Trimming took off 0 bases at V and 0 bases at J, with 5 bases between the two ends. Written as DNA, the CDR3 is TGCGCCAGCAGTGAGTCAATCGCGAACACCGGGGAGCTGTTTTCT. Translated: CASSESIANTGELFS.

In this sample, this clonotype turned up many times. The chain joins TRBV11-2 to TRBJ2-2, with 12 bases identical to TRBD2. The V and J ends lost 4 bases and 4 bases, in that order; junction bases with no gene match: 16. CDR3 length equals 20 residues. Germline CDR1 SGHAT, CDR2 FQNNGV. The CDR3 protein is CASSSLPTSGGLPLTGELFF. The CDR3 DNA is TGTGCCAGCAGCTCCCTCCCCACTAGCGGGGGGCTTCCACTCACCGGGGAGCTGTTTTTT. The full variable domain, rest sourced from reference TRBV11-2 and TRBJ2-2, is EAGVAQSPRYKIIEKRQSVAFWCNPISGHATLYWYQQILGQGPKLLIQFQNNGVVDDSQLPKDRFSAERLKGVDSTLKIQPAKLEDSAVYLCASSSLPTSGGLPLTGELFFGEGSRLTVL.

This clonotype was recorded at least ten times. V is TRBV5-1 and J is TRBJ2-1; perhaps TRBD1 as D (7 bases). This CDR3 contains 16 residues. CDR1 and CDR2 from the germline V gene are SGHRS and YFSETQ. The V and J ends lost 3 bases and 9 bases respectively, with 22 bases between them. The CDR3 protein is CASSSEPGGTVSEQFF. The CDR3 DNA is TGCGCCAGCAGCTCCGAACCGGGCGGGACAGTCAGTGAGCAGTTCTTC.

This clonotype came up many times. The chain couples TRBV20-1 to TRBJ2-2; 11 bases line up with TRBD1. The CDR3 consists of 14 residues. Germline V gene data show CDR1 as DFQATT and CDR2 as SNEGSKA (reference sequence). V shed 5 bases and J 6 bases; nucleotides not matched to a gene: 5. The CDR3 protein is CSAPGQGAAGELFF. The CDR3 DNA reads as TGCAGTGCTCCCGGACAGGGGGCAGCCGGGGAGCTGTTTTTT.